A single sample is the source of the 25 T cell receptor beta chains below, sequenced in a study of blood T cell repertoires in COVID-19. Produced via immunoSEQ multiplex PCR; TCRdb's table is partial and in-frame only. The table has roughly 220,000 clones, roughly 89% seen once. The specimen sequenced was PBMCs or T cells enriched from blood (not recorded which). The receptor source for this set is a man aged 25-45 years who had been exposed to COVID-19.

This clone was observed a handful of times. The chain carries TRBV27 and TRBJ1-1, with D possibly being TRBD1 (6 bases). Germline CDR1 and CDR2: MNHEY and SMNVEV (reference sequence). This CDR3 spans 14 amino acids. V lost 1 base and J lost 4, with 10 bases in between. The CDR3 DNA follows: TGTGCCAGCAGTTTATACAGGGCAGGCACTGAAGCTTTCTTT. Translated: CASSLYRAGTEAFF.

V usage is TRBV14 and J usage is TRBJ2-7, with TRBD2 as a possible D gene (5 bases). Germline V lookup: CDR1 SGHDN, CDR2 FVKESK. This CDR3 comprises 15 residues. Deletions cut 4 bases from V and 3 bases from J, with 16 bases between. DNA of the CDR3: TGTGCCAGCAGCCGAGCGGCCACACCACTCTACGAGCAGTACTTC. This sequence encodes CASSRAATPLYEQYF.

In nucleotides, the CDR3 is TGTGCCACCAGCAGAGATCGGGGAGGGCCCTACGAGCAGTACTTC. It is translated as CATSRDRGGPYEQYF. This chain joins TRBV15 and TRBJ2-7, with TRBD2 matching 7 bases. The CDR3 spans 15 residues. Germline V CDR1 and CDR2: LNHNV, YYDKDF (reference sequence). Trimming cost V 0 bases and J 2 bases; bases outside gene matches: 4.

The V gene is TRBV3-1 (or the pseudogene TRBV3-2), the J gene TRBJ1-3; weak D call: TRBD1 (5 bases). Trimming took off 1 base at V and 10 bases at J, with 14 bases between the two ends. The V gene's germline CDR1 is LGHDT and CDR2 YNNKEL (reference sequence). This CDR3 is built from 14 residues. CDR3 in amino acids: CASSQASGLNTIYF. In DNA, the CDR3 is TGTGCCAGCAGCCAAGCTTCAGGGCTTAATACCATATATTTT.

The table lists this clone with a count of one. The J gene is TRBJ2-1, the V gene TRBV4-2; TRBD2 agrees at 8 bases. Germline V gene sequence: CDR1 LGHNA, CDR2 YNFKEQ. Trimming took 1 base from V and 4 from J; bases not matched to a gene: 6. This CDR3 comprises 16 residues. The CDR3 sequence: CASSQVEAGDYNEQFF. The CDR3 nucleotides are TGTGCCAGCAGCCAAGTAGAAGCGGGGGATTACAATGAGCAGTTCTTC.

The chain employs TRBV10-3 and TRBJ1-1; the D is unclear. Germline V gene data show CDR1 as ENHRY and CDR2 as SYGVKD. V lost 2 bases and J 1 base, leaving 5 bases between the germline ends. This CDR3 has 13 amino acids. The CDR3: CAISEGGNTEAFF. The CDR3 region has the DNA TGTGCCATCAGTGAGGGAGGGAACACTGAAGCTTTCTTT.

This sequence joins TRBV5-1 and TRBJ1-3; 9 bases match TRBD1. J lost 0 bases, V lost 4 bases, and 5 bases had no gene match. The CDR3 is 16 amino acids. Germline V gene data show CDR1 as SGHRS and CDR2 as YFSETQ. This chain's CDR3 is CASSRTGATSGNTIYF. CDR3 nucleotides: TGCGCCAGCAGCCGGACAGGGGCTACCTCTGGAAACACCATATATTTT.

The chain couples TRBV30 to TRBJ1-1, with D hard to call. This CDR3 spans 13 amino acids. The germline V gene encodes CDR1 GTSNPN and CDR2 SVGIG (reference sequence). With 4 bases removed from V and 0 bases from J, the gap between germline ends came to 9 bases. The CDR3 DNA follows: TGTGCCTGGACAAACAAAATGAACACTGAAGCTTTCTTT. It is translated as CAWTNKMNTEAFF.

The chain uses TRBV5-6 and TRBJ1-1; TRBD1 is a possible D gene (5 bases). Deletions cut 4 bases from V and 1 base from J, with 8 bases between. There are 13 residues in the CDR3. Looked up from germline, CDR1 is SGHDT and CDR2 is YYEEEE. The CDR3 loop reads CASSPTGNTEAFF. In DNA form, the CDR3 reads TGTGCCAGCAGCCCTACAGGGAACACTGAAGCTTTCTTT.

CDR3 amino acids: CASSMGEARVGYEQYF. The CDR3 coding sequence is TGTGCCAGTAGTATGGGCGAGGCCAGGGTGGGCTACGAGCAGTACTTC. The chain couples TRBV19 to TRBJ2-7, with D tentatively TRBD1 (5 bases). V lost 3 bases, J lost 3 bases, and 18 bases lay in between. The germline gives CDR1 LNHDA, CDR2 SQIVND (reference sequence). The CDR3 runs 16 residues.

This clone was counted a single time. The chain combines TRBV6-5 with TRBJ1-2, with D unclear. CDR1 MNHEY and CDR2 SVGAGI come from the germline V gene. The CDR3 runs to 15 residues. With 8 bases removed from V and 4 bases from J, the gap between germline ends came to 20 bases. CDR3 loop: CASSESVLRGYGYTF. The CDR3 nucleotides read TGTGCCAGCTCGGAATCCGTTCTCCGGGGCTATGGCTACACCTTC.

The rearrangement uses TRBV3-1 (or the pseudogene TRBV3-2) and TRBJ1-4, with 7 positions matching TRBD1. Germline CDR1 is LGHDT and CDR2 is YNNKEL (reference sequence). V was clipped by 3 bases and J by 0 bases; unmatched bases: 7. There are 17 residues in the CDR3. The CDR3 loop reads CASSQGAGGTTNEKLFF. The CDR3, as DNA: TGTGCCAGCAGCCAGGGGGCAGGGGGAACAACTAATGAAAAACTGTTTTTT.

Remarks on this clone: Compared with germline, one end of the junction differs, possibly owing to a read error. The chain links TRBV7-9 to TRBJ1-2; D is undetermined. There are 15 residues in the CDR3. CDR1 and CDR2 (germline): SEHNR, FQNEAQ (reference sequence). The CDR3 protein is CASSSPAAPFGGYTF. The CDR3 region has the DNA TGTGCAAGCAGCTCCCCGGCGGCGCCATTTGGGGGCTACACCTTC.

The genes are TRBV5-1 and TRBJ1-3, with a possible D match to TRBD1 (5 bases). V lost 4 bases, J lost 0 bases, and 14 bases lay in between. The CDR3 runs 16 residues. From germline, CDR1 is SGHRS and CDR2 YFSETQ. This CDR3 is CASSLNWGLSGNTIYF. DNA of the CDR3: TGCGCCAGCAGCCTAAATTGGGGCCTCTCTGGAAACACCATATATTTT.

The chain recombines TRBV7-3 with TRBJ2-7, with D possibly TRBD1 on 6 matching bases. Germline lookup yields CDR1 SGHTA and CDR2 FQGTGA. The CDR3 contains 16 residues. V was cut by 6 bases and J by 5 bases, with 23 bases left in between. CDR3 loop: CASRRNRDTPLDEQYF. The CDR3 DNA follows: TGTGCCAGCAGACGGAACAGGGATACCCCGCTCGACGAGCAGTACTTC.

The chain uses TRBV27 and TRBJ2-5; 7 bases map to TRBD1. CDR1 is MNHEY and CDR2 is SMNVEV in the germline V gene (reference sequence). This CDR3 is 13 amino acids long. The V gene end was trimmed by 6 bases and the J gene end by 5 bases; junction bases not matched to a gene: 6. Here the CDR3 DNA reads TGTGCCAGCAGAAGACAGGGTGGGGAGACCCAGTACTTC. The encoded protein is CASRRQGGETQYF.

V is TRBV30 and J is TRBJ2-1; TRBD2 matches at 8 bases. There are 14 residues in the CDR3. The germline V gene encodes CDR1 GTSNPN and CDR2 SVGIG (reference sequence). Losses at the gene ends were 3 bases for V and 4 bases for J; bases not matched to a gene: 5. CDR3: CAWSGAGAYNEQFF. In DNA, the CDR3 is TGTGCCTGGAGCGGAGCGGGGGCTTACAATGAGCAGTTCTTC.

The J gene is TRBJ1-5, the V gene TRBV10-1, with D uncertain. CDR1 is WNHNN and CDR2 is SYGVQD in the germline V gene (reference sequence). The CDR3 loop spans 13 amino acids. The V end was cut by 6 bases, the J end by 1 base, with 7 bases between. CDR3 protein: CASSPRSNQPQHF. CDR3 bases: TGCGCCAGCAGCCCTAGGAGCAATCAGCCCCAGCATTTT.

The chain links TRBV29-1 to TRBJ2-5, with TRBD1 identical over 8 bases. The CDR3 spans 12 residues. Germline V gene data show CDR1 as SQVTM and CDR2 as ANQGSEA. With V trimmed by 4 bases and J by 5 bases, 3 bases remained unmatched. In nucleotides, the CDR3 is TGCAGCGTTGTTACAGGGGGGGAGACCCAGTACTTC. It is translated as CSVVTGGETQYF.

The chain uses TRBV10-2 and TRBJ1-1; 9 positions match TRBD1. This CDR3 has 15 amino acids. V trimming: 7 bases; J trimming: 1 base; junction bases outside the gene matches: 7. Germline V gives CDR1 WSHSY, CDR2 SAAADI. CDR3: CASNYRGRGNTEAFF. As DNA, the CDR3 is TGCGCCAGCAATTACAGGGGGCGGGGGAACACTGAAGCTTTCTTT.

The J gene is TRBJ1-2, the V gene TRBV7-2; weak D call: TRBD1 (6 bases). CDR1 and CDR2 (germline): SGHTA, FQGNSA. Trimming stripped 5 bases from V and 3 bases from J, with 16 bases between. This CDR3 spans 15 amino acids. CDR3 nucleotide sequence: TGTGCCAGCAGCCAGAAGACAGGAAAGGACTATGGCTACACCTTC. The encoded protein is CASSQKTGKDYGYTF.

The CDR3 sequence is CASSFRAELYQPQHF. Written as DNA, the CDR3 is TGTGCCAGCAGCTTCAGGGCAGAACTTTATCAGCCCCAGCATTTT. The V gene is TRBV11-2, the J gene TRBJ1-5; D might be TRBD1 (5 bases). The CDR3 totals 15 residues. Germline CDR1 reads SGHAT; CDR2 reads FQNNGV. V lost 3 bases, J lost 5 bases, and 14 bases lay in between.

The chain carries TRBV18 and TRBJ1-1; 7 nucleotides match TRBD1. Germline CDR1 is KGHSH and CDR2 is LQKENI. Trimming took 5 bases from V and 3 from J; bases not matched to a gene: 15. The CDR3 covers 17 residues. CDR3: CASSRATGVNGDTEAFF. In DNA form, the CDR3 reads TGTGCCAGCTCAAGGGCTACAGGGGTAAATGGGGACACTGAAGCTTTCTTT.

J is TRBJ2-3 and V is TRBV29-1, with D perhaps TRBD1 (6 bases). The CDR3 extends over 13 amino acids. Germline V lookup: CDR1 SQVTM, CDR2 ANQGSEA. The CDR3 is CMGSVLGADTQYF. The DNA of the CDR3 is TGCATGGGGAGTGTCTTGGGGGCGGATACGCAGTATTTT.

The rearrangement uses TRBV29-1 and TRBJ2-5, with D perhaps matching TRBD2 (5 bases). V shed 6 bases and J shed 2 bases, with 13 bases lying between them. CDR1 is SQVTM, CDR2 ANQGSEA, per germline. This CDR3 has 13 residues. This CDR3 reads CSVSGGYQETQYF. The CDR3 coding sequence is TGCAGCGTCTCAGGAGGATATCAAGAGACCCAGTACTTC. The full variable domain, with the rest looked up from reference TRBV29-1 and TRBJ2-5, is SAVISQKPSRDICQRGTSLTIQCQVDSQVTMMFWYRQQPGQSLTLIATANQGSEATYESGFVIDKFPISRPNLTFSTLTVSNMSPEDSSIYLCSVSGGYQETQYFGPGTRLLVL.